The 6 T cell receptor beta chains presented below share a single source sample, sequenced in a study of blood T cell repertoires in COVID-19. Clones were sequenced by immunoSEQ multiplex PCR, and TCRdb holds only the in-frame ones, with some missing. Of around 200,000 clones listed, 86% are singletons. Sample: PBMCs or T cells enriched from blood (not recorded which). These TCRs come from a woman in her thirties or forties with acute COVID-19.

This chain uses TRBV5-4 with TRBJ1-2; 11 bases match TRBD1. Germline V gene lookup returns CDR1 SGHNT and CDR2 YYREEE (reference sequence). Germline trimming cut 3 bases from V and 8 bases from J; bases unmatched to any gene: 9. The CDR3 runs 15 residues. The CDR3 DNA is TGTGCCAGCAGCTCGAAGGGACAGGGGGTAGAAGGCTACACCTTC. The encoded protein is CASSSKGQGVEGYTF. The full variable domain, with the rest looked up from reference TRBV5-4 and TRBJ1-2, is ETGVTQSPTHLIKTRGQQVTLRCSSQSGHNTVSWYQQALGQGPQFIFQYYREEENGRGNFPPRFSGLQFPNYSSELNVNALELDDSALYLCASSSKGQGVEGYTFGSGTRLTVV.

This rearrangement joins TRBV3-1 (or the pseudogene TRBV3-2) to TRBJ1-4; 7 bases match TRBD1. CDR3 length equals 15 residues. Trimming removed 2 bases from V and 8 bases from J; junction bases left unmatched: 8. CDR1 is LGHDT and CDR2 is YNNKEL in the germline V gene (reference sequence). The chain's CDR3 is CASSQRDRDREKLFF. The CDR3 coding sequence is TGTGCCAGCAGCCAAAGAGACAGGGATCGGGAAAAACTGTTTTTT.

This chain joins TRBV19 and TRBJ2-5; 8 nucleotides align to TRBD2. V shed 2 bases and J 1 base; nucleotides not matched to a gene: 3. This CDR3 has 15 amino acids. The germline V gene encodes CDR1 LNHDA and CDR2 SQIVND (reference sequence). CDR3 amino acids: CASSIPGGGQETQYF. Here the CDR3 DNA reads TGTGCCAGTAGTATACCGGGGGGGGGCCAAGAGACCCAGTACTTC.

The gene calls are TRBV27 and TRBJ2-7; maybe TRBD2 (5 bases). Trimming took off 7 bases at V and 6 bases at J, with 16 bases between the two ends. This CDR3 has 13 amino acids. The germline CDR1 and CDR2 sequences are MNHEY and SMNVEV (reference sequence). The CDR3 DNA follows: TGTGCCAGCACCGGGAATCTCCTAGCCGAGCAGTACTTC. Protein: CASTGNLLAEQYF.

The chain has TRBV5-1 and TRBJ1-1, with a weak D call TRBD1 (5 bases). Trimming left V 4 bases short and J 1 base short, with 20 bases between. The CDR3 is made up of 17 amino acids. The germline CDR1 and CDR2 sequences are SGHRS and YFSETQ. CDR3 sequence (DNA): TGCGCCAGCAGCCACGTGGGGCAGGGAAGGGCGAACACTGAAGCTTTCTTT. This codes for CASSHVGQGRANTEAFF.

The rearrangement uses TRBV7-3 and TRBJ1-1; tentatively, D is TRBD1 (6 bases). The length of the CDR3 is 13 residues. V was clipped by 6 bases and J by 5 bases, with 13 bases between them. The germline CDR1 and CDR2 sequences are SGHTA and FQGTGA. The CDR3 loop is CASSTGGKTEAFF. The CDR3 DNA is TGTGCCAGCAGTACGGGGGGCAAAACTGAAGCTTTCTTT.